This passage covers 2 T cell receptor beta chains from one sample sequenced in a study of T cells in Graves' hyperthyroidism and ophthalmopathy. The source material, RNA transcripts, was used to amplify TCR beta CDR3 regions. In the first-round RT-PCR of the TCR CDR3, the HTBI primer set was used. A single record per CDR3 protein comes from TCRdb applying MiXCR to the multiplex PCR reads. This sample carries a few hundred thousand distinct CDR3 sequences, roughly 15% of them seen once, and the ten largest clones take approximately 15%. Sequenced: blood. These receptors all stem from a woman between 40 and 50 years old with Graves' hyperthyroidism.

This clonotype showed up many times. The chain recombines TRBV19 with TRBJ1-3; D uncertain. Germline V gene sequence: CDR1 LNHDA, CDR2 SQIVND (reference sequence). The ends were cut back, 5 bases at V and 4 bases at J, with 9 bases in the middle. CDR3 length: 13 amino acids. In nucleotides, the CDR3 is TGTGCCAGTAGTCCGCGGACGGGAAACACCATATATTTT. Encoded protein: CASSPRTGNTIYF.

This clonotype was detected many times. The V gene is TRBV2, the J gene TRBJ2-1; D may match TRBD1 or TRBD2 (5 bases each). V gave up 6 bases and J gave up 3 bases, with 15 bases separating them. This CDR3 comprises 15 residues. Germline lookup yields CDR1 SNHLY and CDR2 FYNNEI. This CDR3 is CASSPAGTVYNEQFF. The CDR3 nucleotides read TGTGCCAGCAGCCCCGCTGGGACCGTCTACAATGAGCAGTTCTTC.